Listed below are T cell receptor beta chains from one sample, sequenced in a study of blood T cell repertoires in COVID-19. TCRdb keeps only in-frame clones here, not all; method: immunoSEQ multiplex PCR. The data contain roughly 150,000 clones, 80% to 90% of them singletons. The source material was peripheral blood. The receptors derive from an elderly woman with acute or convalescent COVID-19. Each CDR3 is given with its conserved first and last residue. A D gene is named only where the DNA matches it firmly. The size field is filled for only some rows; it gives once, few, many or a size class.

J gene: TRBJ2-7; V gene: TRBV11-2; clone size: few; D gene: .; CDR3 protein: CASSTKTGHSYEQYF; CDR3 DNA: TGTGCCAGCAGCACAAAGACAGGCCATTCCTACGAGCAGTACTTC
J gene: TRBJ1-6; V gene: TRBV6-5; clone size: .; D gene: .; CDR3 protein: CASRRELNSPLHF; CDR3 DNA: TGTGCCAGCAGGAGGGAACTAAATTCACCCCTCCACTTT
J gene: TRBJ2-2; V gene: TRBV29-1; clone size: .; D gene: TRBD2; CDR3 protein: CSVEFGLAGTGELFF; CDR3 DNA: TGCAGCGTTGAATTTGGGCTAGCGGGAACCGGGGAGCTGTTTTTT
J gene: TRBJ1-4; V gene: TRBV10-3; clone size: once; D gene: .; CDR3 protein: CAISGSGFNEKLFF; CDR3 DNA: TGTGCCATCAGTGGCTCAGGCTTCAATGAAAAACTGTTTTTT
J gene: TRBJ1-4; V gene: TRBV19; clone size: .; D gene: TRBD1; CDR3 protein: CASSILSGTASEKLFF; CDR3 DNA: TGTGCCAGTAGTATCCTATCCGGGACAGCGAGTGAAAAACTGTTTTTT
J gene: TRBJ2-7; V gene: TRBV28; clone size: .; D gene: TRBD2; CDR3 protein: CASSNLAGVGDEQYF; CDR3 DNA: TGTGCCAGCAGTAACCTAGCGGGAGTTGGCGACGAGCAGTACTTC
J gene: TRBJ2-3; V gene: TRBV9; clone size: .; D gene: TRBD1; CDR3 protein: CASSGDRDNTDTQYF; CDR3 DNA: TGTGCCAGCAGCGGGGACAGAGATAACACAGATACGCAGTATTTT
J gene: TRBJ1-1; V gene: TRBV6-6; clone size: .; D gene: .; CDR3 protein: CASRLSLYTEAFF; CDR3 DNA: TGTGCCAGCAGATTGTCTCTGTACACTGAAGCTTTCTTT
J gene: TRBJ2-3; V gene: TRBV5-5; clone size: .; D gene: TRBD2; CDR3 protein: CASSLALAGGRLPYF; CDR3 DNA: TGTGCCAGCAGCTTGGCACTAGCGGGAGGGCGGTTACCGTATTTT
J gene: TRBJ1-2; V gene: TRBV7-9; clone size: .; D gene: .; CDR3 protein: CASSYRTANYGYTF; CDR3 DNA: TGTGCCAGCAGTTATAGGACAGCGAACTATGGCTACACCTTC
J gene: TRBJ1-1; V gene: TRBV19; clone size: .; D gene: .; CDR3 protein: CASSIAGRAGAFF; CDR3 DNA: TGTGCCAGTAGTATAGCTGGTAGGGCGGGAGCTTTCTTT
J gene: TRBJ1-4; V gene: TRBV9; clone size: .; D gene: TRBD1; CDR3 protein: CASSFRTGGEEKLFF; CDR3 DNA: TGTGCCAGCAGCTTTAGGACAGGCGGCGAAGAAAAACTGTTTTTT
J gene: TRBJ2-7; V gene: TRBV9; clone size: .; D gene: TRBD2; CDR3 protein: CASSVAGGGAPYEQYF; CDR3 DNA: TGTGCCAGCAGCGTAGCGGGCGGGGGGGCTCCCTACGAGCAGTACTTC
J gene: TRBJ1-1; V gene: TRBV15; clone size: .; D gene: TRBD1; CDR3 protein: CATSRATGGRAFF; CDR3 DNA: TGTGCCACCAGCAGAGCCACAGGGGGGAGAGCTTTCTTT
J gene: TRBJ1-1; V gene: TRBV28; clone size: .; D gene: TRBD1; CDR3 protein: CASSQSTGVVTEAFF; CDR3 DNA: TGTGCCAGCAGTCAATCCACAGGGGTTGTAACTGAAGCTTTCTTT
J gene: TRBJ2-2; V gene: TRBV28; clone size: .; D gene: TRBD1; CDR3 protein: CATHPGQGMFKDTGELFF; CDR3 DNA: TGTGCCACCCACCCGGGACAGGGGATGTTCAAAGACACCGGGGAGCTGTTTTTT
J gene: TRBJ1-6; V gene: TRBV5-1; clone size: .; D gene: .; CDR3 protein: CASSTYRARDSPLHF; CDR3 DNA: TGCGCCAGCAGCACCTACAGGGCACGGGATTCACCCCTCCACTTT
J gene: TRBJ1-5; V gene: TRBV19; clone size: .; D gene: TRBD1; CDR3 protein: CASDRGRPSSNQPQHF; CDR3 DNA: TGTGCCAGTGACAGGGGACGCCCTAGTAGCAATCAGCCCCAGCATTTT
J gene: TRBJ1-1; V gene: TRBV5-5; clone size: .; D gene: .; CDR3 protein: CASSLALTRLNTEAFF; CDR3 DNA: TGTGCCAGCAGCTTGGCCCTGACAAGGCTAAACACTGAAGCTTTCTTT
J gene: TRBJ1-1; V gene: TRBV11-3; clone size: .; D gene: .; CDR3 protein: CASSLDRGNTEAFF; CDR3 DNA: TGTGCCAGCAGCTTAGACAGGGGCAACACTGAAGCTTTCTTT
J gene: TRBJ2-1; V gene: TRBV2; clone size: once; D gene: TRBD1; CDR3 protein: CASSVSDRVYNEQFF; CDR3 DNA: TGTGCCAGCAGTGTGTCGGACAGGGTGTACAATGAGCAGTTCTTC
J gene: TRBJ2-5; V gene: TRBV13; clone size: once; D gene: TRBD2; CDR3 protein: CASSLYSGGVQETQYF; CDR3 DNA: TGTGCCAGCAGCTTATATAGCGGGGGGGTCCAAGAGACCCAGTACTTC
J gene: TRBJ2-1; V gene: TRBV25-1; clone size: .; D gene: .; CDR3 protein: CASSENTAEYNEQFF; CDR3 DNA: TGTGCCAGCAGTGAAAACACGGCGGAATACAATGAGCAGTTCTTC
J gene: TRBJ2-3; V gene: TRBV13; clone size: .; D gene: TRBD1; CDR3 protein: CASSISGTGEHF; CDR3 DNA: TGTGCCAGCAGCATTTCCGGGACAGGGGAGCATTTT
J gene: TRBJ1-3; V gene: TRBV5-6; clone size: .; D gene: .; CDR3 protein: CASSLTGSTIYF; CDR3 DNA: TGTGCCAGCAGCTTGACCGGTAGCACCATATATTTT
J gene: TRBJ1-2; V gene: TRBV19; clone size: .; D gene: TRBD1; CDR3 protein: CASSTPGQKNYGYTF; CDR3 DNA: TGTGCCAGTAGTACCCCGGGACAGAAAAACTATGGCTACACCTTC
J gene: TRBJ2-3; V gene: TRBV5-4; clone size: .; D gene: TRBD2; CDR3 protein: CASSLFSGGASFSDTQYF; CDR3 DNA: TGTGCCAGCAGCTTGTTTAGCGGGGGGGCCTCTTTCTCAGATACGCAGTATTTT
J gene: TRBJ1-2; V gene: TRBV24-1; clone size: .; D gene: .; CDR3 protein: CATSDGKAGYYGYTF; CDR3 DNA: TGTGCCACCAGTGACGGTAAGGCAGGATACTATGGCTACACCTTC
J gene: TRBJ2-1; V gene: TRBV11-3; clone size: once; D gene: TRBD2; CDR3 protein: CASSGPGLAGAYEQFF; CDR3 DNA: TGTGCCAGCAGCGGACCGGGACTAGCGGGAGCCTATGAGCAGTTCTTC
J gene: TRBJ2-5; V gene: TRBV7-2; clone size: .; D gene: .; CDR3 protein: CASSFKETQYF; CDR3 DNA: TGTGCCAGCAGCTTTAAAGAGACCCAGTACTTC
J gene: TRBJ2-2; V gene: TRBV27; clone size: .; D gene: .; CDR3 protein: CASSLQGTGELFF; CDR3 DNA: TGTGCCAGCAGTTTACAGGGCACCGGGGAGCTGTTTTTT
J gene: TRBJ2-3; V gene: TRBV7-2; clone size: .; D gene: TRBD2; CDR3 protein: CASSSGTAGVADTQYF; CDR3 DNA: TGTGCCAGCAGCTCTGGGACCGCGGGGGTTGCAGATACGCAGTATTTT
J gene: TRBJ1-1; V gene: TRBV4-2; clone size: .; D gene: .; CDR3 protein: CASSQVSQGLEAFF; CDR3 DNA: TGTGCCAGCAGCCAAGTCTCTCAGGGCCTTGAAGCTTTCTTT
J gene: TRBJ1-2; V gene: TRBV7-8; clone size: .; D gene: .; CDR3 protein: CASSLKRHSYGYTF; CDR3 DNA: TGTGCCAGCAGCTTAAAAAGGCACAGTTATGGCTACACCTTC
J gene: TRBJ1-2; V gene: TRBV19; clone size: .; D gene: .; CDR3 protein: CASSTGPRDFYGYTF; CDR3 DNA: TGTGCCAGTAGTACAGGGCCCCGAGACTTCTATGGCTACACCTTC
J gene: TRBJ1-1; V gene: TRBV7-2; clone size: .; D gene: TRBD1; CDR3 protein: CASSLGTGVFEAFF; CDR3 DNA: TGTGCCAGCAGCTTAGGGACAGGAGTATTTGAAGCTTTCTTT
J gene: TRBJ2-2; V gene: TRBV19; clone size: .; D gene: TRBD1; CDR3 protein: CASAQGAANTGELFF; CDR3 DNA: TGTGCCAGCGCACAGGGGGCTGCGAACACCGGGGAGCTGTTTTTT
J gene: TRBJ1-4; V gene: TRBV6-5; clone size: .; D gene: TRBD1; CDR3 protein: CASRGGRTGGEKLFF; CDR3 DNA: TGTGCCAGCAGAGGAGGGAGGACAGGAGGTGAAAAACTGTTTTTT
J gene: TRBJ1-2; V gene: TRBV7-2; clone size: .; D gene: .; CDR3 protein: CASSQGQYIYGYTF; CDR3 DNA: TGTGCCAGCAGCCAAGGACAGTACATCTATGGCTACACCTTC
J gene: TRBJ1-2; V gene: TRBV30; clone size: .; D gene: TRBD1; CDR3 protein: CAWSGRQTGALANYGYTF; CDR3 DNA: TGTGCCTGGAGTGGCCGACAGACAGGGGCGCTAGCTAACTATGGCTACACCTTC
J gene: TRBJ2-7; V gene: TRBV11-2; clone size: .; D gene: .; CDR3 protein: CASSWGGAPSYEQYF; CDR3 DNA: TGTGCCAGCAGCTGGGGAGGAGCCCCCTCCTACGAGCAGTACTTC
J gene: TRBJ2-7; V gene: TRBV19; clone size: .; D gene: TRBD1; CDR3 protein: CASSIGQGGEQYF; CDR3 DNA: TGTGCCAGTAGTATCGGACAGGGTGGCGAGCAGTACTTC
J gene: TRBJ2-5; V gene: TRBV2; clone size: .; D gene: .; CDR3 protein: CASSVGLAGRETQYF; CDR3 DNA: TGTGCCAGCAGTGTCGGCCTAGCAGGTAGAGAGACCCAGTACTTC
J gene: TRBJ1-3; V gene: TRBV25-1; clone size: .; D gene: TRBD1; CDR3 protein: CASSRQGSGNTIYF; CDR3 DNA: TGTGCCAGCAGCAGACAGGGCTCTGGAAACACCATATATTTT
J gene: TRBJ2-2; V gene: TRBV3-1/TRBV3-2; clone size: .; D gene: TRBD2; CDR3 protein: CASSPGGGYTGELFF; CDR3 DNA: TGTGCCAGCAGTCCCGGGGGGGGTTACACCGGGGAGCTGTTTTTT
J gene: TRBJ2-3; V gene: TRBV19; clone size: once; D gene: .; CDR3 protein: CASSGTVQTDTQYF; CDR3 DNA: TGTGCCAGTAGTGGCACAGTGCAAACAGATACGCAGTATTTT
J gene: TRBJ2-3; V gene: TRBV6-1; clone size: .; D gene: TRBD2; CDR3 protein: CASSDGSLADTDTQYF; CDR3 DNA: TGTGCCAGCAGTGATGGGTCCCTAGCGGACACAGATACGCAGTATTTT
J gene: TRBJ2-5; V gene: TRBV5-5; clone size: .; D gene: TRBD2; CDR3 protein: CASSLLTSGVSETQYF; CDR3 DNA: TGTGCCAGCAGCCTTTTGACTAGCGGGGTATCAGAGACCCAGTACTTC
J gene: TRBJ2-2; V gene: TRBV6-4; clone size: .; D gene: TRBD2; CDR3 protein: CASSATSGVTGELFF; CDR3 DNA: TGTGCCAGCAGTGCAACTAGCGGCGTCACCGGGGAGCTGTTTTTT
J gene: TRBJ1-3; V gene: TRBV10-3; clone size: .; D gene: TRBD1; CDR3 protein: CAIRPDRGPGNTIYF; CDR3 DNA: TGTGCCATCAGACCCGACAGGGGGCCAGGAAACACCATATATTTT